The 30 T cell receptor beta chains reported below all come from one sample, sequenced in a study of shared clonotypes between healthy human individuals. Clones were sequenced by immunoSEQ multiplex PCR, and TCRdb holds only the in-frame ones, with some missing. Of roughly 2.5 million clones in the sample, 85% to 95% are singletons; the top ten hold under 0.15%. Source material: naive CD4+ T cells sorted from blood. Subset here: CD45RA+ positively selected. The receptor set was obtained from a man in his late teens or twenties in good health.

J is TRBJ1-2 and V is TRBV10-3; D is uncertain. CDR1 is ENHRY, CDR2 SYGVKD, per germline. The CDR3 length is 13 residues. V lost 0 bases, J lost 4 bases, and 6 bases lay in between. CDR3 amino acids: CAISESKFYGYTF. The CDR3 region has the DNA TGTGCCATCAGTGAGTCGAAATTCTATGGCTACACCTTC.

The chain joins TRBV19 to TRBJ2-1, with TRBD2 matching 7 bases. Germline V gene data show CDR1 as LNHDA and CDR2 as SQIVND (reference sequence). The CDR3 is made up of 16 amino acids. The J segment lost 4 bases and the V segment lost 3 bases, leaving 9 bases of the junction unmatched. CDR3 region: CASSIPAGRAYNEQFF. The CDR3, as DNA: TGTGCCAGTAGTATCCCAGCGGGGAGGGCATACAATGAGCAGTTCTTC.

On this clone itself: A junction boundary mismatches the germline segment, possibly from a read error. CDR3 DNA sequence: TGTGCTAGCAGCACGGCTGCCGGGGAGCTGTTTTTT. Its protein product is CASSTAAGELFF. The genes are TRBV7-7 and TRBJ2-2; unclear D gene. This CDR3 is 12 amino acids long. The germline V gene has CDR1 SSHAT and CDR2 FNYEAQ (reference sequence).

This clone showed up just a few times. Other DNA sequences in this specimen translate into the identical CDR3. This chain joins TRBV19 and TRBJ1-5; unclear D gene. The CDR3 is 13 residues long. CDR1 LNHDA and CDR2 SQIVND come from the germline V gene (reference sequence). The ends were cut back, 4 bases at V and 0 bases at J, with 4 bases in the middle. CDR3 sequence reads: CASSTTSNQPQHF. In DNA form, the CDR3 reads TGTGCCAGTAGTACCACTAGCAATCAGCCCCAGCATTTT.

The chain is built from TRBV10-3 and TRBJ2-3; TRBD2 agrees at 7 bases. The CDR3 is 16 amino acids. Germline V gives CDR1 ENHRY, CDR2 SYGVKD. V trimming: 10 bases; J trimming: 1 base; junction bases outside the gene matches: 14. Written as DNA, the CDR3 is TGTGCCACCTCAAACGGCGGGAGCGGTGGCACAGATACGCAGTATTTT. Residues: CATSNGGSGGTDTQYF.

J is TRBJ2-6 and V is TRBV30; D unclear. Germline values: CDR1 GTSNPN, CDR2 SVGIG (reference sequence). Trimming cost V 2 bases and J 2 bases, with 4 bases left between them. This CDR3 region has 13 residues. The CDR3 here is CAWSPPGANVLTF. Here the CDR3 DNA reads TGTGCCTGGAGTCCCCCTGGGGCCAACGTCCTGACTTTC.

The rearrangement joins TRBV6-1 to TRBJ1-4; 7 bases agree with TRBD1. The V segment lost 5 bases and the J segment 1 base; nucleotides outside the gene matches: 4. The CDR3 covers 15 residues. From germline, CDR1 is MNHNS and CDR2 SASEGT. The CDR3: CASSHGDRTNEKLFF. Here the CDR3 DNA reads TGTGCCAGCAGTCACGGGGACAGAACTAATGAAAAACTGTTTTTT.

This clone appeared a few times. The chain carries TRBV29-1 and TRBJ2-5; no definite D call. V lost 1 base to trimming and J lost 5 bases, with 8 bases between them. This CDR3 comprises 12 residues. Germline V CDR1 and CDR2: SQVTM, ANQGSEA. This chain's CDR3 is CSVEGVGETQYF. The CDR3 DNA sequence: TGCAGCGTTGAAGGGGTAGGGGAGACCCAGTACTTC.

The chain recombines TRBV11-3 with TRBJ1-1; D unclear. V was trimmed by 0 bases and J by 8 bases, leaving 10 bases between them. This CDR3 contains 13 residues. CDR1 SGHNT and CDR2 YENEEA come from the germline V gene. In DNA, the CDR3 is TGTGCCAGCAGCTTAGATGGTAACGGGGAAGCTTTCTTT. This sequence encodes CASSLDGNGEAFF.

The J gene is TRBJ2-3, the V gene TRBV9, with TRBD2 as a possible D gene (5 bases). Germline V gene lookup returns CDR1 SGDLS and CDR2 YYNGEE. There are 14 residues in the CDR3. V was trimmed by 2 bases and J by 3 bases, leaving 10 bases between them. This CDR3 reads CASSVDYQTDTQYF. DNA for the CDR3: TGTGCCAGCAGCGTCGACTATCAAACAGATACGCAGTATTTT.

The V gene is TRBV6-1, the J gene TRBJ2-6; no reliable D call. From germline, CDR1 is MNHNS and CDR2 SASEGT. The V and J ends lost 11 bases and 0 bases respectively, with 14 bases between them. The CDR3 runs to 15 residues. The CDR3 region is CAYRRPLSGANVLTF. DNA for the CDR3: TGTGCCTACCGGCGCCCTCTCTCTGGGGCCAACGTCCTGACTTTC.

V and J are TRBV27 and TRBJ2-7; D is unclear. The germline V gene encodes CDR1 MNHEY and CDR2 SMNVEV (reference sequence). The CDR3 has 13 residues. Trimming stripped 6 bases from V and 5 bases from J, with 14 bases between. The CDR3 DNA follows: TGTGCCAGCAGACCGCTCGGTGCGGACGAGCAGTACTTC. Protein product: CASRPLGADEQYF.

This sequence joins TRBV15 and TRBJ2-1, with D tentatively TRBD1 (6 bases). V lost 1 base to trimming and J lost 7 bases, with 14 bases between them. The CDR3 covers 15 residues. Germline V gene data show CDR1 as LNHNV and CDR2 as YYDKDF (reference sequence). CDR3: CATSRGATGQNEQFF. CDR3 DNA sequence: TGTGCCACCAGCAGAGGTGCCACAGGGCAAAATGAGCAGTTCTTC.

CDR3 loop: CASSLHGTGVSGELFF. The CDR3 DNA reads as TGTGCCAGCAGCTTACACGGGACAGGGGTCTCCGGGGAGCTGTTTTTT. V and J are TRBV7-2 and TRBJ2-2; 10 bases fit TRBD1. J gave up 6 bases and V 2 bases, and 6 bases lay outside the gene matches. Germline CDR1 and CDR2: SGHTA and FQGNSA. The CDR3 spans 16 residues.

The chain joins TRBV4-1 to TRBJ2-3; D is perhaps TRBD1 or TRBD2 (5 bases each). V lost 4 bases and J lost 1, with 18 bases in between. Germline loops: CDR1 MGHRA, CDR2 YSYEKL. CDR3 length equals 17 residues. CDR3 protein: CASSRGPTGQGTDTQYF. The CDR3 DNA sequence: TGCGCCAGCAGCCGAGGACCCACGGGGCAAGGCACAGATACGCAGTATTTT.

The chain combines TRBV19 with TRBJ1-4, with 10 nucleotides matching TRBD1. There are 17 residues in the CDR3. V lost 2 bases, J lost 1 base, and 4 bases stayed unmatched. Germline CDR1 reads LNHDA; CDR2 reads SQIVND (reference sequence). CDR3 DNA: TGTGCCAGTAGTATACGGGGACAGGGGAGAACTAATGAAAAACTGTTTTTT. Protein sequence: CASSIRGQGRTNEKLFF.

The chain recombines TRBV23-1 with TRBJ2-7; 7 nucleotides line up with TRBD1. TRBV23-1 is placed among ORFs of uncertain function. The CDR3 extends over 15 amino acids. V lost 7 bases, J lost 4 bases, and 13 bases stayed unmatched. The CDR3 DNA is TGCGCCAGCAAGTCGGCTAACAGGGGATCTTACGAGCAGTACTTC. Amino acids: CASKSANRGSYEQYF.

CDR3 region: CASSWTWTSGKGEQYF. Here the CDR3 DNA reads TGTGCCAGCAGCTGGACCTGGACTAGCGGGAAAGGGGAGCAGTACTTC. The rearrangement links TRBV5-5 to TRBJ2-7; TRBD2 matches 12 bases. The trim removed 3 bases at V and 7 bases at J, leaving 11 bases unmatched. The CDR3 covers 16 residues. The germline V gene encodes CDR1 SGHKS and CDR2 YYEKEE (reference sequence).

Worth noting for this clone: At the DNA level, this CDR3 is encoded by other sequences in the same sample as well. The CDR3 spells CASSEGGTEAFF. As DNA, the CDR3 is TGTGCCAGCAGTGAAGGGGGCACTGAAGCTTTCTTT. The V call is TRBV27, the J call TRBJ1-1, with D perhaps matching TRBD1 (6 bases). CDR1 and CDR2 (germline): MNHEY, SMNVEV (reference sequence). The CDR3 consists of 12 residues. V lost 5 bases, J lost 4 bases, and 8 bases lay in between.

V is TRBV7-9 and J is TRBJ2-7; D gene uncertain. V was clipped by 1 base and J by 0 bases, with 10 bases between them. This CDR3 spans 15 amino acids. From germline, CDR1 is SEHNR and CDR2 FQNEAQ (reference sequence). The DNA of the CDR3 is TGTGCCAGCAGCTTAGACAAGGGAAGCTCCTACGAGCAGTACTTC. This encodes CASSLDKGSSYEQYF.

The chain links TRBV2 to TRBJ1-1, with 7 bases lining up with TRBD1. The CDR3 length is 15 residues. Germline lookup yields CDR1 SNHLY and CDR2 FYNNEI. V gave up 3 bases and J gave up 1 base; unmatched junction bases: 5. CDR3: CASSETGIGNTEAFF. DNA of the CDR3: TGTGCCAGCAGTGAGACAGGGATCGGGAACACTGAAGCTTTCTTT. Full variable domain (remainder filled in from reference TRBV2 and TRBJ1-1): EPEVTQTPSHQVTQMGQEVILRCVPISNHLYFYWYRQILGQKVEFLVSFYNNEISEKSEIFDDQFSVERPDGSNFTLKIRSTKLEDSAMYFCASSETGIGNTEAFFGQGTRLTVV.

Comment on this clone: At the DNA level, this CDR3 is encoded by other sequences in the same sample as well. V and J are TRBV27 and TRBJ1-2; tentatively, D is TRBD1 (5 bases). Germline CDR1 reads MNHEY; CDR2 reads SMNVEV (reference sequence). The CDR3 consists of 13 residues. The germline V and J ends were trimmed by 2 bases and 4 bases, with 8 bases remaining between them. CDR3 loop: CASSLGRGYGYTF. In DNA, the CDR3 is TGTGCCAGCAGTTTAGGTAGGGGCTATGGCTACACCTTC.

V is TRBV6-1 and J is TRBJ2-7; no definite D call. The V gene's germline CDR1 is MNHNS and CDR2 SASEGT. This CDR3 comprises 15 residues. V was cut by 3 bases and J by 4 bases, with 16 bases left in between. The CDR3 nucleotides read TGTGCCAGCAGTGATCCCCAGTCAAAGGCGTACGAGCAGTACTTC. As protein: CASSDPQSKAYEQYF.

V and J are TRBV7-2 and TRBJ2-7, with 8 bases matching TRBD1. This CDR3 has 15 amino acids. The junction had 8 bases not matched to a gene; V was cut back by 5 bases and J by 2 bases. Per germline, CDR1 SGHTA and CDR2 FQGNSA. The CDR3 DNA follows: TGTGCCAGCAGCAGAGCCGGGACAGGCACCTACGAGCAGTACTTC. This gives the protein CASSRAGTGTYEQYF.

The chain uses TRBV28 and TRBJ2-7; possibly TRBD1 for D (5 bases). There are 13 residues in the CDR3. V was trimmed by 6 bases and J by 3 bases, leaving 12 bases between them. CDR1 and CDR2 (germline): MDHEN, SYDVKM. DNA for the CDR3: TGTGCCAGCAGCAGGGTTCCATTCTACGAGCAGTACTTC. This encodes CASSRVPFYEQYF.

The V gene is TRBV10-3, the J gene TRBJ2-4; D is ambiguous. Between the trimmed V and J ends, which lost 2 bases and 1 base, there was a span of 6 bases. The CDR3 spans 14 residues. Per the germline V gene, CDR1 is ENHRY and CDR2 is SYGVKD. This CDR3 is CAISEGMAKNIQYF. Written as DNA, the CDR3 is TGTGCCATCAGTGAGGGCATGGCCAAAAACATTCAGTACTTC.

The V call is TRBV7-9, the J call TRBJ2-7; D remains ambiguous. The CDR3 covers 13 residues. Germline V lookup: CDR1 SEHNR, CDR2 FQNEAQ (reference sequence). V lost 1 base and J 1 base, leaving 5 bases between the germline ends. The CDR3: CASSLVQSYEQYF. As DNA, the CDR3 is TGTGCCAGCAGCTTAGTACAGTCCTACGAGCAGTACTTC.

For this clone: This sample includes further DNA sequences coding for the same CDR3. The chain uses TRBV19 and TRBJ2-2; D not certain. Trimming cost V 4 bases and J 1 base, with 4 bases left between them. The CDR3 spans 13 residues. Per the germline V gene, CDR1 is LNHDA and CDR2 is SQIVND (reference sequence). The CDR3 DNA follows: TGTGCCAGTAGTAAAGGGAACACCGGGGAGCTGTTTTTT. It codes for CASSKGNTGELFF.

The J gene is TRBJ2-3, the V gene TRBV7-8, with unresolved D. CDR1 and CDR2 from the germline V gene are SGHVS and FQNEAQ. The CDR3 extends over 13 amino acids. Between the trimmed V and J ends, which lost 2 bases and 6 bases, there was a span of 9 bases. For the CDR3, the DNA is TGTGCCAGCAGCTTACGTAGCATGGATACGCAGTATTTT. This translates into CASSLRSMDTQYF.

This clone was detected once. The V gene is TRBV27, the J gene TRBJ2-3; 7 positions match TRBD1. Losses at the gene ends were 4 bases for V and 2 bases for J; bases not matched to a gene: 6. CDR1 MNHEY and CDR2 SMNVEV come from the germline V gene (reference sequence). This CDR3 comprises 15 residues. The CDR3 region has the DNA TGTGCCAGCAGTTCGACAGGGATCCCCACAGATACGCAGTATTTT. Translated, it gives CASSSTGIPTDTQYF.